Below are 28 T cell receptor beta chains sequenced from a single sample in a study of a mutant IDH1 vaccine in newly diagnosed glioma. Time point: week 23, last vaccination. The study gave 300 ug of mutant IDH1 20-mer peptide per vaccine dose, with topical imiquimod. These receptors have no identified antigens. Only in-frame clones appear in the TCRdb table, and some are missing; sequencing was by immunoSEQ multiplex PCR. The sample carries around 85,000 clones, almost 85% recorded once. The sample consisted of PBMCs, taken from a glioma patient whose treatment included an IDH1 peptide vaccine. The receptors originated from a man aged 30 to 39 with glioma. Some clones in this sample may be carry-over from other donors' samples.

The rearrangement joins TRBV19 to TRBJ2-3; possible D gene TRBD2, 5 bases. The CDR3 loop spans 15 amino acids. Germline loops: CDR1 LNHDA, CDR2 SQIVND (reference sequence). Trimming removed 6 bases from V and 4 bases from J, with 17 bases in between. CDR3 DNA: TGTGCCAGTAGCTCAACCCTAGCTTGGGCAGATACGCAGTATTTT. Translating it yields CASSSTLAWADTQYF.

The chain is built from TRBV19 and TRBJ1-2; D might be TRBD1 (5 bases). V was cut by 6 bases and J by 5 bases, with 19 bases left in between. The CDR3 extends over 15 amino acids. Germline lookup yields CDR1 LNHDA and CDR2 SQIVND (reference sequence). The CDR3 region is CASRVREAGPYGYTF. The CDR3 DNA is TGTGCCAGTAGGGTGCGAGAGGCAGGGCCTTATGGCTACACCTTC.

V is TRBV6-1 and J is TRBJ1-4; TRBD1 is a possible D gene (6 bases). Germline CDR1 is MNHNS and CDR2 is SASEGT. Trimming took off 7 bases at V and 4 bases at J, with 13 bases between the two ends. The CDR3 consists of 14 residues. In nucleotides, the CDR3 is TGTGCCAGCACTCCCGGGACAAGTAATGAAAAACTGTTTTTT. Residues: CASTPGTSNEKLFF.

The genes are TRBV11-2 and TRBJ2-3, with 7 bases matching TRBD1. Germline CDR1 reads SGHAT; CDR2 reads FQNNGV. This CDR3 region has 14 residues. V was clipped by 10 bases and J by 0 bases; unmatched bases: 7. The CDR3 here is CATQGPTSTDTQYF. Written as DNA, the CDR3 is TGTGCCACACAGGGGCCAACTAGCACAGATACGCAGTATTTT. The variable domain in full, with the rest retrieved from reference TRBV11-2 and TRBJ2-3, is EAGVAQSPRYKIIEKRQSVAFWCNPISGHATLYWYQQILGQGPKLLIQFQNNGVVDDSQLPKDRFSAERLKGVDSTLKIQPAKLEDSAVYLCATQGPTSTDTQYFGPGTRLTVL.

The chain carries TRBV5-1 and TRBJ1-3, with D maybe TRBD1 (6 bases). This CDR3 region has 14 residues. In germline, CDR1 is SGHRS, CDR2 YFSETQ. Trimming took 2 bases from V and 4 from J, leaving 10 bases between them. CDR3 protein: CASSFEGTGNTIYF. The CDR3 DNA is TGCGCCAGCAGCTTCGAGGGGACAGGAAACACCATATATTTT.

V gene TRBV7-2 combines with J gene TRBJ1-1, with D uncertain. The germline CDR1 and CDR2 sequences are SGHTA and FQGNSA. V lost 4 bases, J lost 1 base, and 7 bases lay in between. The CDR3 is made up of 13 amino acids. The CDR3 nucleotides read TGTGCCAGCAGCTATGCGGGGAACACTGAAGCTTTCTTT. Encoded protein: CASSYAGNTEAFF.

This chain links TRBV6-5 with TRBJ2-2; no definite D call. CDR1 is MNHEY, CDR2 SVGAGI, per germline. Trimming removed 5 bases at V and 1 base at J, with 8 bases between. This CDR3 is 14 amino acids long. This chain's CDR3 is CASSSTRNTGELFF. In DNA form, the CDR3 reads TGTGCCAGCAGTAGTACACGGAACACCGGGGAGCTGTTTTTT.

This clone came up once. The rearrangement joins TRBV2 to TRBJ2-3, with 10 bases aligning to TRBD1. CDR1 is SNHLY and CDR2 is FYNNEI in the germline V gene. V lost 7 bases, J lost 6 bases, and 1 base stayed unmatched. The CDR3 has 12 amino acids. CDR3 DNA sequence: TGTGCCAGCAAGGACAGGGGGGATACGCAGTATTTT. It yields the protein CASKDRGDTQYF. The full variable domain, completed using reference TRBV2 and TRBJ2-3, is EPEVTQTPSHQVTQMGQEVILRCVPISNHLYFYWYRQILGQKVEFLVSFYNNEISEKSEIFDDQFSVERPDGSNFTLKIRSTKLEDSAMYFCASKDRGDTQYFGPGTRLTVL.

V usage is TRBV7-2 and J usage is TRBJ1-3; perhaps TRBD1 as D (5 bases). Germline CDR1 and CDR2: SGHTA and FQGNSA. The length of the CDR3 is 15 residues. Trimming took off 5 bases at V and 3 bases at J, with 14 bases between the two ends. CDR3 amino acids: CASSTGPGGGNTIYF. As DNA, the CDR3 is TGTGCCAGCAGCACCGGACCGGGGGGTGGAAACACCATATATTTT.

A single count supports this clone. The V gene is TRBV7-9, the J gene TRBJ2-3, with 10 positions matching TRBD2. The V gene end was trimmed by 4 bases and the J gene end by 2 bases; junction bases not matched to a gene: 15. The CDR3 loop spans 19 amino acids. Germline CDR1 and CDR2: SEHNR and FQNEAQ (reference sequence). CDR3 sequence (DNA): TGTGCCAGCAGCTCCCGGGACAGTGCGGGACTAGCGATCACAGATACGCAGTATTTT. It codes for CASSSRDSAGLAITDTQYF.

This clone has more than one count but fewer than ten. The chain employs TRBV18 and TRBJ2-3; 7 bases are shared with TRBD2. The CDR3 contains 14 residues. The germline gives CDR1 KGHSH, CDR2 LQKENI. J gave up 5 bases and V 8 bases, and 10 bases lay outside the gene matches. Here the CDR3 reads CASQSTSTIDTQYF. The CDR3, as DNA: TGTGCCAGCCAATCGACTAGCACAATAGATACGCAGTATTTT. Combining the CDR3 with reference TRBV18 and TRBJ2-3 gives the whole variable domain NAGVMQNPRHLVRRRGQEARLRCSPMKGHSHVYWYRQLPEEGLKFMVYLQKENIIDESGMPKERFSAEFPKEGPSILRIQQVVRGDSAAYFCASQSTSTIDTQYFGPGTRLTVL.

The CDR3 nucleotides are TGTGCCAGCAGCTTAGTAGGAAACACTGAAGCTTTCTTT. Translating gives CASSLVGNTEAFF. This chain links TRBV7-9 with TRBJ1-1, with D uncertain. Per germline, CDR1 SEHNR and CDR2 FQNEAQ (reference sequence). The CDR3 covers 13 residues. V was trimmed by 1 base and J by 2 bases, leaving 5 bases between them. Drawing the rest from reference TRBV7-9 and TRBJ1-1, the complete variable domain is DTGVSQNPRHKITKRGQNVTFRCDPISEHNRLYWYRQTLGQGPEFLTYFQNEAQLEKSRLLSDRFSAERPKGSFSTLEIQRTEQGDSAMYLCASSLVGNTEAFFGQGTRLTVV.

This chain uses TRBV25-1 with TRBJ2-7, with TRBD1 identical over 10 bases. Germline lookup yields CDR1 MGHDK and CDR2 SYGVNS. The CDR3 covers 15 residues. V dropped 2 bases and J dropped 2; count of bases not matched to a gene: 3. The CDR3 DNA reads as TGTGCCAGCAGTGAAACCGGGACAGGGGCCTACGAGCAGTACTTC. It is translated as CASSETGTGAYEQYF.

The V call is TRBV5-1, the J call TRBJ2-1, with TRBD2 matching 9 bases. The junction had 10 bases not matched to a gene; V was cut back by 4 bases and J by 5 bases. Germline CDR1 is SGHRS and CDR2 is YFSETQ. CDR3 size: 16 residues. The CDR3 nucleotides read TGCGCCAGCAGCGACCTGGCGGGGGGGACACACAATGAGCAGTTCTTC. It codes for CASSDLAGGTHNEQFF.

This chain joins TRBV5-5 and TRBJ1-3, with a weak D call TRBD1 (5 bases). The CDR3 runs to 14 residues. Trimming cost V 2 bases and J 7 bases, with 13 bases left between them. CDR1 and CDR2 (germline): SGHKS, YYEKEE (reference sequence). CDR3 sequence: CASSFEKGWNTIYF. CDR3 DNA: TGTGCCAGCAGCTTTGAAAAGGGGTGGAACACCATATATTTT.

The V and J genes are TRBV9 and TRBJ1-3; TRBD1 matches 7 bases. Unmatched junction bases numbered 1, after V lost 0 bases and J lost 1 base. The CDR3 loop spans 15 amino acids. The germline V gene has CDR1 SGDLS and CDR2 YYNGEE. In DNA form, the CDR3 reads TGTGCCAGCAGCGTAGGACAGGGTTCTGGAAACACCATATATTTT. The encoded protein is CASSVGQGSGNTIYF.

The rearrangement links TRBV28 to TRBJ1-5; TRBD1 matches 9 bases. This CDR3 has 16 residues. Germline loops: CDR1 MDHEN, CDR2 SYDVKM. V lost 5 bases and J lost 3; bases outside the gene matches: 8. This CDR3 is CASSVDGQGNNQPQHF. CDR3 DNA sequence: TGTGCCAGCAGTGTTGACGGACAGGGGAACAATCAGCCCCAGCATTTT.

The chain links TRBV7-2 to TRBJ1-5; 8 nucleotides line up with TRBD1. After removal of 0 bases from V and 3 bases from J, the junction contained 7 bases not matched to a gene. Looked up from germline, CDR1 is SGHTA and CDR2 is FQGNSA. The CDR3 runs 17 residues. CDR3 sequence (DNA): TGTGCCAGCAGCTTAGCGGTGTGGGACAGGCCCAATCAGCCCCAGCATTTT. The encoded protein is CASSLAVWDRPNQPQHF.

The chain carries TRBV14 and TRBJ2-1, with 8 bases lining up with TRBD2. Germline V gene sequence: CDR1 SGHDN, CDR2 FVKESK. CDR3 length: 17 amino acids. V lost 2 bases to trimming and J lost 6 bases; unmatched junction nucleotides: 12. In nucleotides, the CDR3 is TGTGCCAGCAGCCAACGGTTACTAGCGGCCTATCCCAATGAGCAGTTCTTC. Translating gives CASSQRLLAAYPNEQFF.

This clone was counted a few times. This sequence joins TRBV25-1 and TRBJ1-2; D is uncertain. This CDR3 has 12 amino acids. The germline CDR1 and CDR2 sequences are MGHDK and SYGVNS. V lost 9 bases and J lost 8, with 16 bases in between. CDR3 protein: CASNSSPGGYTF. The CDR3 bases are TGTGCCAGTAACTCTTCCCCGGGCGGCTACACCTTC.

CDR3 sequence reads: CASSDRVRGYTF. The CDR3 DNA sequence: TGTGCCAGCAGTGACAGGGTACGTGGCTACACCTTC. The chain couples TRBV9 to TRBJ1-2; TRBD1 agrees at 7 bases. The length of the CDR3 is 12 residues. Germline-derived CDR1 and CDR2 are SGDLS and YYNGEE. Losses at the gene ends were 5 bases for V and 7 bases for J; bases not matched to a gene: 5. The full variable domain, its missing parts supplied by reference TRBV9 and TRBJ1-2, is DSGVTQTPKHLITATGQRVTLRCSPRSGDLSVYWYQQSLDQGLQFLIQYYNGEERAKGNILERFSAQQFPDLHSELNLSSLELGDSALYFCASSDRVRGYTFGSGTRLTVV.

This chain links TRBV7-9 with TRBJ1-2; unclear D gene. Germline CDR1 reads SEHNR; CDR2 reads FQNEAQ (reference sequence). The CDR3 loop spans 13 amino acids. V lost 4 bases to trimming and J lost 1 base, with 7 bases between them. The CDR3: CASSSDGNYGYTF. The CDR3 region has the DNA TGTGCCAGCAGCTCGGACGGTAACTATGGCTACACCTTC.

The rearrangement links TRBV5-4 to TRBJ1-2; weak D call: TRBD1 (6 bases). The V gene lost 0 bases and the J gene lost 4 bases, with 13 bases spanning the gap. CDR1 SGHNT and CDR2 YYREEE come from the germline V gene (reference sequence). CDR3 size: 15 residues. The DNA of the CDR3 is TGTGCCAGCAGCTTGGCCCTCAGGGGAACCTATGGCTACACCTTC. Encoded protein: CASSLALRGTYGYTF.

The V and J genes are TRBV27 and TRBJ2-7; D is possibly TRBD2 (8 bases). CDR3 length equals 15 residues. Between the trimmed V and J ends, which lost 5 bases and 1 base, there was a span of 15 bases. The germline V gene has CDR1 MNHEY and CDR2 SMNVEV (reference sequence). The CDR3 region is CASSREGAASYEQYF. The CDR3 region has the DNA TGTGCCAGCAGTCGGGAGGGGGCGGCTTCCTACGAGCAGTACTTC.

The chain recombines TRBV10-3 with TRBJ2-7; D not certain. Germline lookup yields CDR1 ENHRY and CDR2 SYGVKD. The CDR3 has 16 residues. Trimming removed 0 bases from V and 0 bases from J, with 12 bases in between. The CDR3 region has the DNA TGTGCCATCAGTGAGTCGTCGGGTAGGATCTCCTACGAGCAGTACTTC. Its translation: CAISESSGRISYEQYF.

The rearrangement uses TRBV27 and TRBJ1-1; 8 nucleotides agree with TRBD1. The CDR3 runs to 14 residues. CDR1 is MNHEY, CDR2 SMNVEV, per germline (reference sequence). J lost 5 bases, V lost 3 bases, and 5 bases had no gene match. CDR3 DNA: TGTGCCAGCAGTTTTCGCAGGGGGCAAACTGAAGCTTTCTTT. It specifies CASSFRRGQTEAFF.

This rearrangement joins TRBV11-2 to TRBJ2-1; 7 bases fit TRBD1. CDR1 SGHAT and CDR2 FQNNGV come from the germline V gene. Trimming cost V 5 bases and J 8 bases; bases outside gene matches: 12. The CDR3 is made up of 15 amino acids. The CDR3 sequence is CASSLRQGYFDEQFF. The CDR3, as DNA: TGTGCCAGCAGCCTCCGACAGGGTTATTTCGATGAGCAGTTCTTC.

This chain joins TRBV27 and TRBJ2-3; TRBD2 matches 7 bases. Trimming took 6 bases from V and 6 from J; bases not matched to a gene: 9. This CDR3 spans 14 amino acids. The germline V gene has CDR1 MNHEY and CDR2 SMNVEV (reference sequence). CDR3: CASSFLTSSDTQYF. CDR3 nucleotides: TGTGCCAGCAGCTTCTTGACTAGCTCCGATACGCAGTATTTT.